These T cell receptor beta chains were read from a single sample in a study of cytomegalovirus exposure and HLA in healthy donors. TCRdb's copy holds only in-frame clones and misses some; the assay was immunoSEQ multiplex PCR. Counted here are about 120,000 clones, roughly 80% occurring once; the ten biggest clones make up 4%. Sequencing was performed on PBMCs. The source of these receptors is a man aged 18 to 29 in good health and CMV-seropositive. CDR3s include the opening cysteine and the closing phenylalanine or tryptophan. The D gene is left open where the match is weak. Clone sizes are given selectively: once, few, many, or a class where the clone is expanded.

NA TRBJ2-2 TRBV5-1 NA CASSALIGEATGELFF TGCGCCAGCAGCGCCTTGATCGGGGAGGCCACCGGGGAGCTGTTTTTT
NA TRBJ2-6 TRBV12-5 NA CASGLRQGGLGANVLTF TGTGCTAGTGGCCTGAGACAGGGAGGACTTGGGGCCAACGTCCTGACTTTC
NA TRBJ2-1 TRBV27 NA CASSLAGYNEQFF TGTGCCAGCAGCCTGGCGGGATACAATGAGCAGTTCTTC
NA TRBJ1-1 TRBV15 NA CATSRDQDTEAFF TGTGCCACCAGCAGAGATCAGGACACTGAAGCTTTCTTT
NA TRBJ2-5 TRBV30 NA CAWSVPRSNLGETQYF TGTGCCTGGAGTGTACCAAGGTCAAACCTCGGGGAGACCCAGTACTTC
NA TRBJ1-1 TRBV7-9 few CASSVGGRENTEAFF TGTGCCAGCAGCGTTGGGGGCCGGGAGAACACTGAAGCTTTCTTT
NA TRBJ2-7 TRBV19 few CASSILGGREQYF TGTGCCAGTAGTATACTAGGAGGTCGCGAGCAGTACTTC
TRBD1 TRBJ2-7 TRBV18 NA CASSLIPGPGQLYEQYF TGTGCCAGCTCACTTATCCCCGGGCCGGGACAGCTCTACGAGCAGTACTTC
NA TRBJ2-3 TRBV7-6 NA CASTSTSADTQYF TGTGCCAGCACTTCGACTAGTGCAGATACGCAGTATTTT
NA TRBJ1-2 TRBV10-3 NA CAISEDLAGMNGYTF TGTGCCATCAGTGAGGACCTGGCAGGGATGAATGGCTACACCTTC
NA TRBJ2-6 TRBV10-3 NA CAIGGISGANVLTF TGTGCCATCGGAGGCATATCTGGGGCCAACGTCCTGACTTTC
TRBD2 TRBJ2-2 TRBV9 NA CASSVGDYSLGELFF TGTGCCAGCAGCGTAGGGGACTATAGTCTCGGGGAGCTGTTTTTT
NA TRBJ1-2 TRBV7-9 NA CASSFGGLIYGYTF TGTGCCAGCAGCTTCGGGGGGCTGATCTATGGCTACACCTTC
NA TRBJ2-7 TRBV27 NA CASSLIYSRGSTYEQYF TGTGCCAGCAGTTTAATTTATAGCAGGGGTAGTACCTACGAGCAGTACTTC
NA TRBJ2-2 TRBV30 once CARSVGVAGELFF TGTGCCCGGAGTGTGGGCGTGGCCGGGGAGCTGTTTTTT
NA TRBJ1-2 TRBV4-3 NA CASSQGSVATIGYTF TGCGCCAGCAGCCAAGGGTCAGTCGCGACTATTGGCTACACCTTC
NA TRBJ2-5 TRBV6-5 NA CASSYRGSRETQYF TGTGCCAGCAGTTACCGAGGGAGTAGAGAGACCCAGTACTTC
TRBD1 TRBJ1-2 TRBV5-6 NA CASSSDRGAFYGYTF TGTGCCAGCAGTTCGGACAGGGGGGCCTTCTATGGCTACACCTTC
TRBD1 TRBJ2-7 TRBV11-2 NA CASSPTGVTYEQYF TGTGCCAGCAGCCCAACAGGGGTCACCTACGAGCAGTACTTC
TRBD1 TRBJ1-3 TRBV19 NA CASSMTGQGAVSGNTIYF TGTGCCAGTAGTATGACGGGACAGGGGGCAGTATCTGGAAACACCATATATTTT
TRBD1 TRBJ2-7 TRBV5-6 NA CASSFPGDRGYEQYF TGTGCCAGCAGCTTTCCTGGCGACAGGGGCTACGAGCAGTACTTC
NA TRBJ2-7 TRBV7-6 NA CASSLNSGTGTYEQYF TGTGCCAGCAGCTTAAATAGTGGTACCGGTACCTACGAGCAGTACTTC
TRBD2 TRBJ2-7 TRBV4-1 NA CASSQESTGGYEQYF TGCGCCAGCAGCCAAGAATCCACGGGAGGATACGAGCAGTACTTC
TRBD1 TRBJ1-1 TRBV7-2 NA CASKTGQLSGTEAFF TGTGCCAGCAAAACGGGACAGCTGAGTGGCACTGAAGCTTTCTTT
NA TRBJ2-5 TRBV27 NA CASSLPGSEETQYF TGTGCCAGCAGTTTACCAGGGTCGGAGGAGACCCAGTACTTC
TRBD1 TRBJ2-7 TRBV11-1 few CASSLSAGGIEEQYF TGTGCCAGCAGCTTAAGCGCAGGGGGTATTGAAGAGCAGTACTTC
TRBD1 TRBJ2-7 TRBV5-1 NA CASSPGTGEYEQYF TGCGCCAGCAGCCCCGGGACAGGGGAATACGAGCAGTACTTC
TRBD1 TRBJ2-7 TRBV7-7 once CASSEGQGPSYEQYF TGTGCCAGCAGCGAGGGACAGGGCCCCTCCTACGAGCAGTACTTC
NA TRBJ1-1 TRBV11-2 few CASSLQGNTEAFF TGTGCCAGCAGCCTACAGGGTAACACTGAAGCTTTCTTT
NA TRBJ1-1 TRBV7-9 NA CASRQDMNTEAFF TGTGCCAGCCGGCAGGACATGAACACTGAAGCTTTCTTT
NA TRBJ1-5 TRBV7-8 NA CASSDSSNQPQHF TGTGCCAGCAGCGACAGCTCGAATCAGCCCCAGCATTTT
NA TRBJ2-2 TRBV7-2 NA CASRSGTNTGELFF TGTGCCAGCAGATCCGGGACTAACACCGGGGAGCTGTTTTTT
NA TRBJ2-7 TRBV4-3 NA CASSQGAEQYF TGCGCCAGCAGCCAAGGAGCCGAGCAGTACTTC
NA TRBJ1-1 TRBV6-5 NA CASSLEGRNTEAFF TGTGCCAGCAGTTTAGAGGGCCGCAACACTGAAGCTTTCTTT
TRBD2 TRBJ2-2 TRBV5-8 once CASTKRNPGLGTGELFF TGTGCCAGCACCAAACGAAACCCGGGACTAGGAACCGGGGAGCTGTTTTTT
NA TRBJ1-2 TRBV7-9 few CASSLAQTGLGYTF TGTGCCAGCAGCTTAGCGCAAACAGGGCTTGGCTACACCTTC
NA TRBJ1-4 TRBV11-2 NA CASSSLAGNEKLFF TGTGCCAGCAGCTCCCTCGCAGGAAATGAAAAACTGTTTTTT
NA TRBJ1-2 TRBV6-1 NA CASSLLNYGYTF TGTGCCAGCAGTTTACTCAACTATGGCTACACCTTC
NA TRBJ1-2 TRBV2 NA CASLRQGRETLRGYTF TGTGCCAGCTTACGTCAAGGGAGGGAAACCCTCCGTGGCTACACCTTC
TRBD2 TRBJ2-2 TRBV19 NA CASSIPSGLAGNTGELFF TGTGCCAGTAGTATACCGTCCGGGCTAGCGGGAAACACCGGGGAGCTGTTTTTT
TRBD1 TRBJ1-3 TRBV7-2 once CASSPGGARSGNTIYF TGTGCCAGCAGTCCAGGGGGTGCCCGGAGCGGAAACACCATATATTTT
NA TRBJ2-5 TRBV21-1 NA CASTRPGSGRRGETQYF TGTGCCAGCACCAGACCGGGGAGCGGGAGGAGAGGAGAGACCCAGTACTTC
TRBD2 TRBJ2-3 TRBV9 NA CASSAHRGGPDTQYF TGTGCCAGCAGCGCCCACCGGGGGGGCCCAGATACGCAGTATTTT
NA TRBJ2-7 TRBV5-6 NA CASSLGVTEQYF TGTGCCAGCAGCTTGGGAGTAACGGAGCAGTACTTC
NA TRBJ1-5 TRBV2 NA CASSEALASGNQPQHF TGTGCCAGCAGTGAAGCGCTCGCGTCAGGGAATCAGCCCCAGCATTTT
TRBD1 TRBJ1-5 TRBV6-6 NA CASSYKGQGVDQPQHF TGTGCCAGCAGTTACAAGGGACAGGGTGTGGATCAGCCCCAGCATTTT
NA TRBJ2-5 TRBV5-6 few CASSLGEGHNRETQYF TGTGCCAGCAGCCTGGGGGAGGGACACAACCGGGAGACCCAGTACTTC
NA TRBJ2-7 TRBV9 once CASSSHLGGYEQYF TGTGCCAGCAGCTCTCACCTAGGGGGCTACGAGCAGTACTTC
NA TRBJ1-5 TRBV7-2 NA CASSLIVSNQPQHF TGTGCCAGCAGCTTAATCGTCAGCAATCAGCCCCAGCATTTT
TRBD2 TRBJ2-7 TRBV6-1 NA CAIKRAGVHEQYF TGTGCCATAAAGAGAGCGGGAGTCCACGAGCAGTACTTC
TRBD1 TRBJ2-7 TRBV5-6 NA CASSSTGVRYYEQYF TGTGCCAGCAGCTCAACAGGGGTCCGATACTACGAGCAGTACTTC
NA TRBJ1-1 TRBV6-1 few CASSVSRSGEAFF TGTGCCAGCAGTGTCTCCCGGTCCGGTGAAGCTTTCTTT
TRBD2 TRBJ2-1 TRBV7-2 NA CASSPRLAGYYNEQFF TGTGCCAGCAGCCCGAGACTAGCGGGATACTACAATGAGCAGTTCTTC
TRBD1 TRBJ1-4 TRBV19 few CASSSQGQTNEKLFF TGTGCCAGTAGCAGTCAGGGACAGACTAATGAAAAACTGTTTTTT
NA TRBJ1-2 TRBV5-5 NA CASSSGIYGYTF TGTGCCAGCAGCTCGGGAATTTATGGCTACACCTTC
NA TRBJ1-4 TRBV4-3 NA CASSQVLGSGAEKLFF TGCGCCAGCAGCCAAGTTTTGGGAAGCGGCGCAGAAAAACTGTTTTTT
NA TRBJ1-3 TRBV15 NA CATSRAAGGNTIYF TGTGCCACCAGCAGAGCGGCAGGGGGAAACACCATATATTTT
NA TRBJ2-7 TRBV7-9 NA CASSHGTSYEQYF TGTGCCAGCAGCCACGGGACTTCCTACGAGCAGTACTTC
TRBD2 TRBJ2-3 TRBV19 NA CASSIVVAGGTDTQYF TGTGCCAGTAGTATAGTAGTAGCGGGGGGCACAGATACGCAGTATTTT